The next 20 T cell receptor beta chains were all read from a single sample in a study of sequential checkpoint blockade in melanoma. Assay: immunoSEQ multiplex PCR; the TCRdb copy retains only in-frame clones and omits some. This sample has 20,000 to 25,000 clones, with roughly 27% found just once. Treatment meaning: randomized to nivolumab then ipilimumab (arm A) or the reverse (arm B). The sample in question was tumor tissue (inferred from file names), obtained from a patient given nivolumab and ipilimumab in sequence. These receptors were collected from a human donor with melanoma.

V and J are TRBV5-1 and TRBJ1-4; D unclear. Deletions cut 4 bases from V and 8 bases from J, with 18 bases between. This CDR3 is built from 15 residues. The germline gives CDR1 SGHRS, CDR2 YFSETQ. Written as DNA, the CDR3 is TGCGCCAGCAGCCCCACCCCGGGTGGGGAAGAAAAACTGTTTTTT. Its protein product is CASSPTPGGEEKLFF.

This clone was seen a handful of times. The chain employs TRBV6-8 and TRBJ1-2, with TRBD1 identical over 7 bases. Trimming removed 6 bases from V and 7 bases from J; junction bases left unmatched: 5. Looked up from germline, CDR1 is MNHGY and CDR2 is SAAAGT. The CDR3 consists of 12 residues. CDR3 bases: TGTGCCAGCAGGGAAGGGGGCCTTGGCTACACCTTC. As protein: CASREGGLGYTF.

By share, this clone ranks as medium-sized. The chain links TRBV11-3 to TRBJ1-1, with D tentatively TRBD1 (5 bases). V lost 6 bases to trimming and J lost 0 bases, with 17 bases between them. Germline V gene lookup returns CDR1 SGHNT and CDR2 YENEEA. The CDR3 is 16 residues long. The CDR3: CASSPLERGMNTEAFF. The DNA of the CDR3 is TGTGCCAGCAGTCCCCTCGAACGGGGGATGAACACTGAAGCTTTCTTT.

This clone was recorded a few times. The chain employs TRBV11-3 and TRBJ1-5; perhaps TRBD1 as D (5 bases). From germline, CDR1 is SGHNT and CDR2 YENEEA. Trimming stripped 3 bases from V and 1 base from J, with 10 bases between. The CDR3 is 15 amino acids. In nucleotides, the CDR3 is TGTGCCAGCAGCTTGGGGGGTGCCAGCAATCAGCCCCAGCATTTT. The encoded protein is CASSLGGASNQPQHF.

Only a few counts were recorded for this clone. The chain has TRBV11-3 and TRBJ2-1; D call uncertain. In germline, CDR1 is SGHNT, CDR2 YENEEA. Trimming left V 5 bases short and J 3 bases short, with 11 bases between. This CDR3 comprises 14 residues. The CDR3 loop is CASSPSLIYNEQFF. The CDR3 DNA follows: TGTGCCAGCAGCCCCAGCCTGATCTACAATGAGCAGTTCTTC.

A few counts support this clone. This sample includes further DNA sequences coding for the same CDR3. The genes are TRBV11-3 and TRBJ1-1; no firm D call. Trimming stripped 1 base from V and 0 bases from J, with 6 bases between. This CDR3 is 14 amino acids long. Germline CDR1 reads SGHNT; CDR2 reads YENEEA. The CDR3 nucleotides are TGTGCCAGCAGCTTAGGGGGAATGAACACTGAAGCTTTCTTT. Protein sequence: CASSLGGMNTEAFF.

The chain couples TRBV18 to TRBJ2-1, with D possibly TRBD1 on 6 matching bases. Germline V gene lookup returns CDR1 KGHSH and CDR2 LQKENI. The CDR3 consists of 16 residues. Trimming removed 4 bases at V and 5 bases at J, with 18 bases between. CDR3 in DNA: TGTGCCAGCTCACAGAGCTTACAGGGAAGTGACAATGAGCAGTTCTTC. This sequence encodes CASSQSLQGSDNEQFF.

The genes are TRBV6-8 and TRBJ2-2; D is uncertain. Trimming stripped 11 bases from V and 5 bases from J, with 15 bases between. Germline lookup yields CDR1 MNHGY and CDR2 SAAAGT. CDR3 size: 13 residues. CDR3 DNA: TGTGCCGTCTTGGGCGATGAAACCGGGGAGCTGTTTTTT. This codes for CAVLGDETGELFF.

This clone was seen a handful of times. The chain has TRBV6-8 and TRBJ2-4; 7 bases line up with TRBD2. The CDR3 is made up of 15 amino acids. Germline values: CDR1 MNHGY, CDR2 SAAAGT. The ends lost 0 bases at V and 8 bases at J; junction bases unmatched: 7. The CDR3 reads CASSYSREGEDIQYF. CDR3 bases: TGTGCCAGCAGTTACTCGAGGGAGGGAGAGGACATTCAGTACTTC.

This clone was found a few times. This chain joins TRBV11-3 and TRBJ1-1; D unresolved. From germline, CDR1 is SGHNT and CDR2 YENEEA. V lost 5 bases to trimming and J lost 1 base, with 11 bases between them. There are 14 residues in the CDR3. The CDR3 loop is CASSRRVANTEAFF. DNA of the CDR3: TGTGCCAGCAGCCGTCGGGTAGCGAACACTGAAGCTTTCTTT.

This clone was seen at least ten times. One end of the junction varies from germline; a read error may be responsible. The chain uses TRBV7-6 and TRBJ1-5; TRBD1 might be the D (6 bases). This CDR3 is 15 amino acids long. In germline, CDR1 is SGHVS, CDR2 FNYEAQ. The CDR3 nucleotides read TGTGCCAGAAGCTTACGACAGGAAATCAATCAGCCCCAGCATTTT. This codes for CARSLRQEINQPQHF.

This clone was counted a few times. The genes are TRBV2 and TRBJ2-7, with 9 nucleotides matching TRBD1. This CDR3 spans 15 amino acids. CDR1 and CDR2 from the germline V gene are SNHLY and FYNNEI. The V gene end was trimmed by 3 bases and the J gene end by 3 bases; junction bases not matched to a gene: 6. The CDR3 here is CASSDLGQGYYEQYF. DNA of the CDR3: TGTGCCAGCAGTGACCTGGGACAGGGATACTACGAGCAGTACTTC.

This clone was counted a few times. The genes are TRBV28 and TRBJ1-5; D may be TRBD1 (6 bases). The V and J ends lost 5 bases and 4 bases respectively, with 15 bases between them. CDR3 length: 15 amino acids. The germline V gene encodes CDR1 MDHEN and CDR2 SYDVKM. CDR3 residues: CASSLSSGVNQPQHF. The CDR3 DNA follows: TGTGCCAGCAGTCTATCGTCAGGGGTTAATCAGCCCCAGCATTTT.

The chain links TRBV12-5 to TRBJ1-1, with D perhaps TRBD1 (5 bases). Germline V CDR1 and CDR2: LGHNT, FRNRAP. The germline V and J ends were trimmed by 5 bases and 0 bases, with 16 bases remaining between them. The CDR3 runs to 16 residues. The CDR3 sequence: CASGHSGQKMNTEAFF. In DNA, the CDR3 is TGTGCTAGTGGTCACTCGGGGCAAAAAATGAACACTGAAGCTTTCTTT.

This clone was seen only a few times. The V and J genes are TRBV15 and TRBJ2-7; D may correspond to TRBD1 or TRBD2 (5 bases each). This CDR3 is 21 amino acids long. Germline V gene sequence: CDR1 LNHNV, CDR2 YYDKDF (reference sequence). The V and J ends lost 0 bases and 4 bases respectively, with 31 bases between them. Here the CDR3 DNA reads TGTGCCACCAGCAGAGATTTGGGACCGGACCCCTCCCGTCGCGCACCTTACGAGCAGTACTTC. It is translated as CATSRDLGPDPSRRAPYEQYF.

The V and J genes are TRBV9 and TRBJ2-2; D might be TRBD1 (5 bases). Trimming took off 2 bases at V and 6 bases at J, with 11 bases between the two ends. The CDR3 loop spans 14 amino acids. Germline V gene sequence: CDR1 SGDLS, CDR2 YYNGEE. CDR3 sequence reads: CASSVTGRAGELFF. The CDR3 nucleotides read TGTGCCAGCAGCGTTACAGGTCGGGCCGGGGAGCTGTTTTTT.

The CDR3 sequence: CASSYSELAGNEQFF. DNA of the CDR3: TGTGCCAGCAGTTACTCGGAACTAGCCGGGAATGAGCAGTTCTTC. This chain connects TRBV6-8 to TRBJ2-1, with D perhaps TRBD2 (6 bases). This CDR3 is built from 15 residues. V lost 0 bases and J 7 bases, leaving 13 bases between the germline ends. Looked up from germline, CDR1 is MNHGY and CDR2 is SAAAGT.

The J gene is TRBJ2-2, the V gene TRBV6-8, with 9 bases matching TRBD2. With V trimmed by 6 bases and J by 5 bases, 7 bases remained unmatched. This CDR3 has 15 residues. The germline CDR1 and CDR2 sequences are MNHGY and SAAAGT. CDR3 residues: CASRPGLAETGELFF. Here the CDR3 DNA reads TGTGCCAGCAGACCGGGACTAGCAGAGACCGGGGAGCTGTTTTTT.

This chain joins TRBV18 and TRBJ1-5, with D hard to call. V lost 2 bases to trimming and J lost 0 bases, with 5 bases between them. Per the germline V gene, CDR1 is KGHSH and CDR2 is LQKENI. The CDR3 is 14 amino acids. In nucleotides, the CDR3 is TGTGCCAGCTCACCAGGGCTTAGCAATCAGCCCCAGCATTTT. Translation: CASSPGLSNQPQHF.

This clone occurred many times. The V call is TRBV6-8, the J call TRBJ2-7; 7 nucleotides line up with TRBD2. The CDR3 sequence is 17 residues long. CDR1 is MNHGY and CDR2 is SAAAGT in the germline V gene. The V and J ends lost 0 bases and 0 bases, in that order; junction bases with no gene match: 8. The CDR3 sequence: CASSYSRLAAYSYEQYF. CDR3 sequence (DNA): TGTGCCAGCAGTTACTCGCGGCTAGCGGCTTACTCCTACGAGCAGTACTTC.